Included here is one T cell receptor (beta chain) sequence, with context. It has no known antigen specificity. It has no much larger one-base neighbor in the sample; base qualities were not kept. This entry comes from a study of primary melanoma T cells and metastatic recurrence (TCRdb year 2020). Study-level background: The cohort comprised under 250 primary melanomas of stage T2 to T4, with thickness greater than 1 mm. The T-cell fraction measured by TCR beta sequencing was weighed against progression-free survival, the clinical outcome chosen for the comparison. The sequencing-derived T-cell fraction was compared with histopathological grading of tumor-infiltrating lymphocytes. The study tested whether T-cell fraction and T-cell repertoire clonality in primary melanoma tumors predicted patient outcome.

The germline V gene specifies KGHSY as CDR1 and FQNENV as CDR2. V gives up 3 bases and J gives up 10 bases, and the segment between their germline ends measures 12 bases. Inclusive of the bounding cysteine and phenylalanine, the CDR3 is 12 residues long. The DNA shown is the 36-base CDR3, in frame from base 1. Libraries were prepared through the immunoSEQ multiplex PCR assay. High-throughput sequencing of the T-cell receptor beta chain was performed on primary melanoma tumor tissue. As for the authors' bioinformatics: The repertoire analyses covered TCRB CDR3 sharing between samples and the distribution of insertions and deletions. A gradient-boosted model ranked how well the T-cell fraction predicted outcome compared with histopathological variables. What TCRdb holds here is the immuneACCESS table cut down to in-frame rearrangements. Part of the clones is not present; checked against another copy, under half of the missing clones reflect an unresolved V gene, and the others are unexplained. The D gene and trimming were derived from the DNA, and the V and J assignments and clone size from that table. This sample has approximately 880 clones in its table, and 85% to 90% of those were observed once. Around 9.8% of the sample lies in the top ten.

Summary of the overall study and its limitations: A T-cell fraction above 20% appeared protective regardless of ulceration status, mitotic rate or nodal disease. Tumor T-cell fraction was reported to predict progression-free survival independently of thickness, ulceration, mitotic rate and age. An effective T-cell-mediated antitumor response in primary melanoma was framed by the authors only as a suggestion, not a demonstrated mechanism. Reportedly, adding T-cell fraction to tumor thickness improved progression-free survival prediction more than adding any other histopathological variable did.

Patients had primary melanoma that had been surgically resected and was considered potentially curable but at risk of metastatic recurrence. The TCR comes from a human donor with melanoma. The receptor chain draws on TRBV16 and TRBJ1-1, with the D segment identity uncertain. The sequenced sample was melanoma tumor tissue. CDR3 sequence: CASSHQTNGAFF. The DNA sequence is TGTGCCAGCAGCCACCAAACCAACGGAGCTTTCTTT.